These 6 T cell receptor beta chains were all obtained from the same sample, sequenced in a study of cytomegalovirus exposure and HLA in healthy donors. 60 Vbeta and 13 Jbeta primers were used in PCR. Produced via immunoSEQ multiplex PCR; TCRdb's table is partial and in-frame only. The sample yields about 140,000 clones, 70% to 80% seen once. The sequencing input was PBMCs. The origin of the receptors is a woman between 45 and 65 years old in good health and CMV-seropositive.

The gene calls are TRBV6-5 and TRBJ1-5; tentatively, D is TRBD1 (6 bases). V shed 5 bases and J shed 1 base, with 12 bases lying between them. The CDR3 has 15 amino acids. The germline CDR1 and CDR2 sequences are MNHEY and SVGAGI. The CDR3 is CASSRGGRSNQPQHF. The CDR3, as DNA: TGTGCCAGCAGTAGAGGGGGAAGAAGCAATCAGCCCCAGCATTTT.

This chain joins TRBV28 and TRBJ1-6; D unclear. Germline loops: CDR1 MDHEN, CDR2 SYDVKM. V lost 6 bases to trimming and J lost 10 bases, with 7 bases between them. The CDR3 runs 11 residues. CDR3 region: CASSHSSPLHF. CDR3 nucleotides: TGTGCCAGCAGCCACAGCTCACCCCTCCACTTT.

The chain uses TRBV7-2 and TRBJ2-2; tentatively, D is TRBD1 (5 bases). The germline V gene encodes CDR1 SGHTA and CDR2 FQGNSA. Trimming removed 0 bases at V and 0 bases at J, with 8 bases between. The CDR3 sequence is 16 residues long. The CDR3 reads CASSLAGHPNTGELFF. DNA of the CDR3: TGTGCCAGCAGCTTAGCTGGACATCCGAACACCGGGGAGCTGTTTTTT.

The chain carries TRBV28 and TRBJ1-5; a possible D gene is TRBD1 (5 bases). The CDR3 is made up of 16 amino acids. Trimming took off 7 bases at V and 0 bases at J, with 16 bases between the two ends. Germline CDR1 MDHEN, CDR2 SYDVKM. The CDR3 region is CASIKAQGNSNQPQHF. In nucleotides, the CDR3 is TGTGCCAGCATTAAAGCTCAGGGTAATAGCAATCAGCCCCAGCATTTT.

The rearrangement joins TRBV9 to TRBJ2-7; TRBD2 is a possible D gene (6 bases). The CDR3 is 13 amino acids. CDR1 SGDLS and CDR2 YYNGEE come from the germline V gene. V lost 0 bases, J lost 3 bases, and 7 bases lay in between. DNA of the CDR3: TGTGCCAGCAGCGTAGACGGGGGCTACGAGCAGTACTTC. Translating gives CASSVDGGYEQYF. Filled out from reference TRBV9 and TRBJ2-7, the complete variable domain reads DSGVTQTPKHLITATGQRVTLRCSPRSGDLSVYWYQQSLDQGLQFLIQYYNGEERAKGNILERFSAQQFPDLHSELNLSSLELGDSALYFCASSVDGGYEQYFGPGTRLTVT.

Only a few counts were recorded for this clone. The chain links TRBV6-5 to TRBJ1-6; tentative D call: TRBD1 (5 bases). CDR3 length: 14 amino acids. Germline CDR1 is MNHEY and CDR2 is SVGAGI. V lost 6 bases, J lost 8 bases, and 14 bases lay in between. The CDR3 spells CASRPRGGDSPLHF. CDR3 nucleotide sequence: TGTGCCAGCAGACCCCGCGGGGGGGATTCACCCCTCCACTTT.